These 7 T cell receptor beta chains were sequenced from one sample in a study of T-cell reconstitution after alpha-beta-depleted transplantation in children. This sample's TCRbeta library carried unique molecular identifier barcodes. A single record per CDR3 protein comes from TCRdb applying MiXCR to the PCR reads. The table lists 420,000 or so distinct CDR3 sequences, 11% of them singletons, with about 5% in the top ten. Sequenced material: PBMCs from the stem cell graft donor, taken from the stem cell graft. The receptors shown here come from a human donor who donated a stem cell graft to a child with acute myeloid leukemia.

The chain is built from TRBV5-1 and TRBJ2-1; 7 bases align to TRBD2. Germline trimming cut 4 bases from V and 2 bases from J; bases unmatched to any gene: 9. The CDR3 is made up of 16 amino acids. Looked up from germline, CDR1 is SGHRS and CDR2 is YFSETQ. The CDR3 loop reads CASSPGEGRTYNEQFF. The CDR3 nucleotides are TGCGCCAGCAGCCCCGGGGAGGGGAGGACCTACAATGAGCAGTTCTTC.

This clonotype has a handful of counts. The chain is built from TRBV20-1 and TRBJ2-3, with 7 bases that match TRBD1. J lost 4 bases, V lost 3 bases, and 1 base had no gene match. The CDR3 spans 12 residues. Germline CDR1 is DFQATT and CDR2 is SNEGSKA (reference sequence). CDR3 coding DNA: TGCAGTGCTAGTACAGGGGCAGATACGCAGTATTTT. This gives the protein CSASTGADTQYF.

V and J are TRBV7-9 and TRBJ2-3; D is perhaps TRBD2 (5 bases). The CDR3 is 16 residues long. V was shortened by 3 bases and J by 3 bases, with 16 bases between the two germline ends. Germline assignment: CDR1 SEHNR and CDR2 FQNEAQ (reference sequence). The CDR3 sequence is CASSFWVGGSTDTQYF. Written as DNA, the CDR3 is TGTGCCAGCAGCTTCTGGGTTGGCGGGTCTACAGATACGCAGTATTTT.

This clonotype was detected only a few times. The J gene is TRBJ2-1, the V gene TRBV12-3 or TRBV12-4; 9 bases fit TRBD2. The ends lost 7 bases at V and 6 bases at J; junction bases unmatched: 10. The CDR3 sequence is 15 residues long. The CDR3 DNA reads TGTGCCAGCACCCCGGGACTAGCCTTCTCCAATGAGCAGTTCTTC. This sequence encodes CASTPGLAFSNEQFF.

The chain uses TRBV20-1 and TRBJ2-5, with 8 bases aligning to TRBD1. This CDR3 has 15 amino acids. V trimming: 1 base; J trimming: 5 bases; junction bases outside the gene matches: 9. Germline V gene data show CDR1 as DFQATT and CDR2 as SNEGSKA (reference sequence). The CDR3 loop reads CSARGRAGGAETQYF. DNA of the CDR3: TGCAGTGCTAGAGGGAGGGCAGGGGGCGCGGAGACCCAGTACTTC.

This chain joins TRBV29-1 and TRBJ2-1, with unresolved D. This CDR3 contains 13 residues. Trimming took 5 bases from V and 7 from J, leaving 15 bases between them. From germline, CDR1 is SQVTM and CDR2 ANQGSEA. This CDR3 reads CSVSYAVGNEQFF. CDR3 nucleotides: TGCAGCGTTTCGTACGCCGTGGGAAATGAGCAGTTCTTC.

In its sample, this clonotype was seen a few times. The rearrangement uses TRBV12-3 or TRBV12-4 and TRBJ2-1, with D hard to call. The CDR3 length is 16 residues. V was pared by 1 base and J by 0 bases, with 10 bases between. This CDR3 is CASSLGSDSSYNEQFF. DNA of the CDR3: TGTGCCAGCAGTTTAGGTTCCGATAGCTCCTACAATGAGCAGTTCTTC.